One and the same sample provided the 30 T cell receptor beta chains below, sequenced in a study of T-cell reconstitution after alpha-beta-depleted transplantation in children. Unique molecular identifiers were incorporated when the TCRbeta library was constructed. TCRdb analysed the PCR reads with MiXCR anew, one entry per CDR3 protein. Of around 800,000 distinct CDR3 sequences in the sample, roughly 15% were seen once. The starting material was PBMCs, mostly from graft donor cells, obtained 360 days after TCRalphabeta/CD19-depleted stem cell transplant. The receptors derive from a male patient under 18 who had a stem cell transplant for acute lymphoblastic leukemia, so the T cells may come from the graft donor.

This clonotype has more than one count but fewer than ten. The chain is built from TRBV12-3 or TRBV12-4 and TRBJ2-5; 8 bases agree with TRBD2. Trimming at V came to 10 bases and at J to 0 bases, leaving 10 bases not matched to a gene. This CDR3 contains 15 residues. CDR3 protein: CATKGRREDQETQYF. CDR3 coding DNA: TGTGCCACCAAGGGCCGGCGGGAGGACCAAGAGACCCAGTACTTC.

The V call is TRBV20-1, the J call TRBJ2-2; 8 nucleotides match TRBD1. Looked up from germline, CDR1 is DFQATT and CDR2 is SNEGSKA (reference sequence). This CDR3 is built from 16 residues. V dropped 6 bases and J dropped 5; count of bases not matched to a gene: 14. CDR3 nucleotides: TGCAGTGCGAGATGGACAGGGCTAGGGGGGACCGGGGAGCTGTTTTTT. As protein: CSARWTGLGGTGELFF.

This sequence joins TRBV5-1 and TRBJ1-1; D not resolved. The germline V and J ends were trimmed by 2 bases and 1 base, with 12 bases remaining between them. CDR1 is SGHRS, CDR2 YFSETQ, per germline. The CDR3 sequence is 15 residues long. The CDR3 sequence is CASSFRTTPNTEAFF. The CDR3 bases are TGCGCCAGCAGCTTCAGGACTACTCCGAACACTGAAGCTTTCTTT.

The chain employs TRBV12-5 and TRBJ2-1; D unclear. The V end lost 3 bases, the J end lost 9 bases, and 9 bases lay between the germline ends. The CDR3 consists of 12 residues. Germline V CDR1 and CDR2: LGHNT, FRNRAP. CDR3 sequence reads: CASGFEATEQFF. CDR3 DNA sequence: TGTGCTAGTGGTTTCGAGGCGACTGAGCAGTTCTTC.

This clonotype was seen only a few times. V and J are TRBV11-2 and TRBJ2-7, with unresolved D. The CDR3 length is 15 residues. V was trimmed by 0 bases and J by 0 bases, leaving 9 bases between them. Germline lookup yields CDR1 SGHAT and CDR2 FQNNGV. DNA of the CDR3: TGTGCCAGCAGCTTAGATCCTCGCGGCTCCTACGAGCAGTACTTC. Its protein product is CASSLDPRGSYEQYF.

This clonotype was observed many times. The CDR3 protein is CAISDLAGVMNEQFF. DNA of the CDR3: TGTGCCATCAGTGATTTAGCGGGAGTGATGAATGAGCAGTTCTTC. The V gene is TRBV10-3, the J gene TRBJ2-1; 9 nucleotides align to TRBD2. V lost 3 bases to trimming and J lost 7 bases; unmatched junction nucleotides: 7. The CDR3 has 15 amino acids. Germline-derived CDR1 and CDR2 are ENHRY and SYGVKD.

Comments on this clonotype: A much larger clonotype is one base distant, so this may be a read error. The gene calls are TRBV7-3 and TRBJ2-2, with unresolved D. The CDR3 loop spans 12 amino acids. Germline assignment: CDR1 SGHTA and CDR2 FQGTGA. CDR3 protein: CACSLRAGELFF. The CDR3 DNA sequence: TGTGCCTGCAGCTTAAGGGCCGGGGAGCTGTTTTTT.

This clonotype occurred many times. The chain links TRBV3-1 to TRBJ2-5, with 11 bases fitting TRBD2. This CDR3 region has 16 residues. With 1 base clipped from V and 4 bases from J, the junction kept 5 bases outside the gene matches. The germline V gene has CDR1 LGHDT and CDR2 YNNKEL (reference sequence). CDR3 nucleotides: TGTGCCAGCAGCCAAGGACTAGCGGGAAAGGGAGAGACCCAGTACTTC. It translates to CASSQGLAGKGETQYF.

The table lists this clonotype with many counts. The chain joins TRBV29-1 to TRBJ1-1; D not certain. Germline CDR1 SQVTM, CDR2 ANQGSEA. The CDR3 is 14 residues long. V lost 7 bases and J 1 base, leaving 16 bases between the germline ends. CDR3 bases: TGCAGCGCACCCCCCTACCGGGAGAACACTGAAGCTTTCTTT. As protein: CSAPPYRENTEAFF.

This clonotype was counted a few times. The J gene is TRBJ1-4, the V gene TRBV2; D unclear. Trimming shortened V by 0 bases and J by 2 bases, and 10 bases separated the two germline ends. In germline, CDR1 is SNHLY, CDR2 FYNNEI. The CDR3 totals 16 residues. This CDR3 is CASSEARRRTNEKLFF. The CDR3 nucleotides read TGTGCCAGCAGTGAAGCGCGGAGGCGGACTAATGAAAAACTGTTTTTT.

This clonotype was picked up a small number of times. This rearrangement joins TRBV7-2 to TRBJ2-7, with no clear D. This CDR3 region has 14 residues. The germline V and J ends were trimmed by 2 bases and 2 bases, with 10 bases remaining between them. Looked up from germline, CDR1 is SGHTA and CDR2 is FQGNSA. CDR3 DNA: TGTGCCAGCAGCTTAAAGAGTAGCACCTACGAGCAGTACTTC. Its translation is CASSLKSSTYEQYF.

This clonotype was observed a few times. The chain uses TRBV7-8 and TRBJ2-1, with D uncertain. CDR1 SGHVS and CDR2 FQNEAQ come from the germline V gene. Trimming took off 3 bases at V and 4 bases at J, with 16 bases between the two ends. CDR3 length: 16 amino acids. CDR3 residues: CASSFPPEPVYNEQFF. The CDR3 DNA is TGTGCCAGCAGCTTTCCCCCGGAACCGGTTTACAATGAGCAGTTCTTC.

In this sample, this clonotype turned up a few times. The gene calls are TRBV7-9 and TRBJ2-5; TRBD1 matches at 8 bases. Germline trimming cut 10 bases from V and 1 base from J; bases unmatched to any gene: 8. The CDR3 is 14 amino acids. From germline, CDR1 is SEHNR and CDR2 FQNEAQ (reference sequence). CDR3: CANGGDRGQETQYF. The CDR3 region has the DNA TGTGCCAACGGGGGAGACAGGGGCCAAGAGACCCAGTACTTC.

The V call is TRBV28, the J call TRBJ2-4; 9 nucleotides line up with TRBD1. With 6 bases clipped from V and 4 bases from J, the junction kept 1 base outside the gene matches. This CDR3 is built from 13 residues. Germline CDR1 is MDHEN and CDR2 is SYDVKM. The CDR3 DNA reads TGTGCCAGCAGGACAGGGGGGAAAAACATTCAGTACTTC. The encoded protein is CASRTGGKNIQYF.

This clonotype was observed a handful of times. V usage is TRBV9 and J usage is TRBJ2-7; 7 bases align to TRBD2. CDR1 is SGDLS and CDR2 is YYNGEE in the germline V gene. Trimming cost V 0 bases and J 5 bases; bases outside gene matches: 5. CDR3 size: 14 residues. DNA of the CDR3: TGTGCCAGCAGCGTAGTGAGCGGGATTAACGAGCAGTACTTC. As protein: CASSVVSGINEQYF.

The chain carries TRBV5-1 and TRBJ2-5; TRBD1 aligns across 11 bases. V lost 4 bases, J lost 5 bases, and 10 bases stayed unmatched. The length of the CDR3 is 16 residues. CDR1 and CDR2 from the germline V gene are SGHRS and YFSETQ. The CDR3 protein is CASSRGGQGARETQYF. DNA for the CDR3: TGCGCCAGCAGCCGAGGCGGACAGGGGGCGCGGGAGACCCAGTACTTC.

The CDR3 region has the DNA TGCAGTGCTAAGGTGGCAAGCGGCACAGATACGCAGTATTTT. Translation gives CSAKVASGTDTQYF. The chain has TRBV20-1 and TRBJ2-3; D unclear. V was trimmed by 4 bases and J by 1 base, leaving 12 bases between them. Germline-derived CDR1 and CDR2 are DFQATT and SNEGSKA (reference sequence). This CDR3 has 14 amino acids.

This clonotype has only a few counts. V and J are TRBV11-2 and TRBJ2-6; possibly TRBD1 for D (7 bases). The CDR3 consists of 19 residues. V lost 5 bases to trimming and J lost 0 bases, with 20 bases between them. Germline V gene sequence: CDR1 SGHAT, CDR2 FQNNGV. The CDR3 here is CASSPRGGTAFSGANVLTF. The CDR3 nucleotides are TGTGCCAGCAGCCCTAGGGGCGGGACAGCCTTCTCTGGGGCCAACGTCCTGACTTTC. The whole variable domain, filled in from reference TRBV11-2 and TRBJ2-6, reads EAGVAQSPRYKIIEKRQSVAFWCNPISGHATLYWYQQILGQGPKLLIQFQNNGVVDDSQLPKDRFSAERLKGVDSTLKIQPAKLEDSAVYLCASSPRGGTAFSGANVLTFGAGSRLTVL.

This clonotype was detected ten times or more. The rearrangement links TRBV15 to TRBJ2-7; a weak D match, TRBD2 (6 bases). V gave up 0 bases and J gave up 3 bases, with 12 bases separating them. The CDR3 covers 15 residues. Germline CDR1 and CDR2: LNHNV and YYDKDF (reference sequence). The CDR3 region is CATSRERTGLYEQYF. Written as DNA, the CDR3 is TGTGCCACCAGCAGAGAAAGGACGGGACTCTACGAGCAGTACTTC.

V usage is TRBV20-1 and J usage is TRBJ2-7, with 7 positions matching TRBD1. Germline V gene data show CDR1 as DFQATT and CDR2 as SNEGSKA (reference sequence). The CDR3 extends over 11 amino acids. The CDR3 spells CSTTGAYEQYF. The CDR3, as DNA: TGCAGCACTACAGGGGCCTACGAGCAGTACTTC.

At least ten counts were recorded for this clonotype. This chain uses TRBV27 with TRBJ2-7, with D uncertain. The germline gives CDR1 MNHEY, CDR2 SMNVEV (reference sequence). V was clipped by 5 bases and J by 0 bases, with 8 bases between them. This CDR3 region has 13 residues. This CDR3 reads CASSLQVSYEQYF. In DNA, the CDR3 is TGTGCCAGCAGTCTCCAAGTCTCCTACGAGCAGTACTTC.

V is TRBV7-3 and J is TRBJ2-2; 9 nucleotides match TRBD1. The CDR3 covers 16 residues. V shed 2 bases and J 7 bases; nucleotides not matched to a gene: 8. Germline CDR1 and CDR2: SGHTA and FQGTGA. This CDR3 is CASSLRAGTGFGELFF. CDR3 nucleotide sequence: TGTGCCAGCAGCTTACGCGCCGGGACAGGGTTCGGGGAGCTGTTTTTT.

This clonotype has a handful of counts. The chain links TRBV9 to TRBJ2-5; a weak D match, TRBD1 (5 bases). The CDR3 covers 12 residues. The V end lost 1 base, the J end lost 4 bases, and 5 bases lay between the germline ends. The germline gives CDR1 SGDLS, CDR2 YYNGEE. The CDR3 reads CASSVRGETQYF. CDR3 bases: TGTGCCAGCAGCGTAAGGGGAGAGACCCAGTACTTC.

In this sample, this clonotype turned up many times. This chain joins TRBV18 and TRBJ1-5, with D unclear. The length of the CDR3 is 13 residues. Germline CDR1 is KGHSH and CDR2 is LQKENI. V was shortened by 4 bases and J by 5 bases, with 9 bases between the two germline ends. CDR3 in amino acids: CASSLGFDQPQHF. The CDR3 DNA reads TGTGCCAGCTCACTAGGATTCGATCAGCCCCAGCATTTT.

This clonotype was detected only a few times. CDR3 coding DNA: TGTGCCAGCAGCGCTGGGACGGGATATTTCTACGAGCAGTACTTC. Protein product: CASSAGTGYFYEQYF. The chain is built from TRBV7-8 and TRBJ2-7; D possibly uses TRBD1 or TRBD2 (5 bases each). The CDR3 extends over 15 amino acids. From germline, CDR1 is SGHVS and CDR2 FQNEAQ. The V end lost 5 bases, the J end lost 3 bases, and 17 bases lay between the germline ends.

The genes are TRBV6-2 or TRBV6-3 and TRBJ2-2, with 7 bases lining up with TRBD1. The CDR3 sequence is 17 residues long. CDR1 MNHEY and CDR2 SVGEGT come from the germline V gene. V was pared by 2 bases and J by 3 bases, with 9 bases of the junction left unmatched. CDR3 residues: CASSYQPGQTYTGELFF. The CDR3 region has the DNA TGTGCCAGCAGTTACCAGCCGGGACAGACCTACACCGGGGAGCTGTTTTTT.

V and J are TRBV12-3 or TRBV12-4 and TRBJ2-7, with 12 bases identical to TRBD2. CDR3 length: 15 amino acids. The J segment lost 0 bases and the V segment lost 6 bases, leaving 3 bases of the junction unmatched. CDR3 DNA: TGTGCCAGCAGAAGGACTAGCGGGGACTCCTACGAGCAGTACTTC. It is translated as CASRRTSGDSYEQYF.

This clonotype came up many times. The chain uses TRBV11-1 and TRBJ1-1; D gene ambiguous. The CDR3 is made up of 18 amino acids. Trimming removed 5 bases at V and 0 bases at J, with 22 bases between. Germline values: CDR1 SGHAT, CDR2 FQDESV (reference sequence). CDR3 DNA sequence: TGTGCCAGCAGCACCCCTCACGGTGGGGATACCATGAACACTGAAGCTTTCTTT. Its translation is CASSTPHGGDTMNTEAFF.

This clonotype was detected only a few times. CDR3 sequence (DNA): TGTGCCAGCAGCCCCCGGGAGACTAGCGGGAGGGATTCAGATACGCAGTATTTT. Amino acids: CASSPRETSGRDSDTQYF. The chain uses TRBV3-1 and TRBJ2-3, with TRBD2 matching 14 bases. This CDR3 contains 18 residues. CDR1 LGHDT and CDR2 YNNKEL come from the germline V gene (reference sequence). Trimming removed 4 bases from V and 4 bases from J; junction bases left unmatched: 10.

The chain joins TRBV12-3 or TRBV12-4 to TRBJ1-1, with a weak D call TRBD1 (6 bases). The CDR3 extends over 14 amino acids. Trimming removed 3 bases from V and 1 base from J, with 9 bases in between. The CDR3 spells CASSFRTANTEAFF. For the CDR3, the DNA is TGTGCCAGCAGTTTCCGGACAGCGAACACTGAAGCTTTCTTT.